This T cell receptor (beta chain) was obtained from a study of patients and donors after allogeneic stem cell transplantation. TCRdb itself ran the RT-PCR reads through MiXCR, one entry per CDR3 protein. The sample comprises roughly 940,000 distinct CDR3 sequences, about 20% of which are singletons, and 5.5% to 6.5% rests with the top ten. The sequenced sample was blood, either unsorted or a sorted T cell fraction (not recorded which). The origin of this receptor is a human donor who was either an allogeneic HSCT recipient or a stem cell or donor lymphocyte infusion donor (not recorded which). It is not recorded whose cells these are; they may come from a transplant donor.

The CDR3 DNA is TGTGCCTGGAGTTATAACACTGAAGCTTTCTTT. Encoded protein: CAWSYNTEAFF. The chain has TRBV30 and TRBJ1-1; no clear D gene. V shed 2 bases and J shed 2 bases, with 3 bases lying between them. This CDR3 is built from 11 residues. Germline values: CDR1 GTSNPN, CDR2 SVGIG (reference sequence).